This TCR beta chain was recovered during a study of somatic mutations in cytotoxic T cells in rheumatoid arthritis. On the study more broadly: The authors flow-sorted some V beta antibody-stained T-cell populations at nearly 100% purity, including V beta1+ cells that they sequenced for TCRB.

Data came from immunoSEQ multiplex PCR; TCRdb stores just in-frame clones and leaves some out. Among fewer than 20,000 clones listed, about 65% were seen once. The CDR3 has 14 residues. Germline CDR1 and CDR2: MNHNS and SASEGT. V lost 9 bases, J lost 7 bases, and 18 bases lay in between. The TCR was taken from an adult with rheumatoid arthritis. The sequenced sample consisted of CD8+ T cells sorted from blood. This rearrangement joins TRBV6-1 to TRBJ1-4; D ambiguous. DNA for the CDR3: TGTGCCAGTCGACATTTTGGGTCAATTGAAAAACTGTTTTTT. Its translation: CASRHFGSIEKLFF.